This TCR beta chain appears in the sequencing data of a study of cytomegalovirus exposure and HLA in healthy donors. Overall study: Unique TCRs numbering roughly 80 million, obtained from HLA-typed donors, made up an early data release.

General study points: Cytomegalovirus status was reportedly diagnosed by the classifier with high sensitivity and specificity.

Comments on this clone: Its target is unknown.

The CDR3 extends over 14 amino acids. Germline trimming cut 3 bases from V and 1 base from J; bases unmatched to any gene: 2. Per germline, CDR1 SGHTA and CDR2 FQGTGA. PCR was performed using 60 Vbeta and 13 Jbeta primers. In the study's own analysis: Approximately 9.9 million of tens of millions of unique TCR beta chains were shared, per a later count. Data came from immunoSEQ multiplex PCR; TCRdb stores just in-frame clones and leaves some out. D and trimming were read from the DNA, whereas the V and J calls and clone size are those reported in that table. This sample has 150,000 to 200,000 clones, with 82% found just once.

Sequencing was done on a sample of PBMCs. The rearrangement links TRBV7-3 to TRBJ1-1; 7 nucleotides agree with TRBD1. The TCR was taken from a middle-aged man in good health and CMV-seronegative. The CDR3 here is CASSLGQTNTEAFF. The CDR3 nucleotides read TGTGCCAGCAGCTTGGGACAGACGAACACTGAAGCTTTCTTT. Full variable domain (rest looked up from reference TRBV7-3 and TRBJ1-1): GAGVSQTPSNKVTEKGKYVELRCDPISGHTALYWYRQSLGQGPEFLIYFQGTGAADDSGLPNDRFFAVRPEGSVSTLKIQRTERGDSAVYLCASSLGQTNTEAFFGQGTRLTVV.